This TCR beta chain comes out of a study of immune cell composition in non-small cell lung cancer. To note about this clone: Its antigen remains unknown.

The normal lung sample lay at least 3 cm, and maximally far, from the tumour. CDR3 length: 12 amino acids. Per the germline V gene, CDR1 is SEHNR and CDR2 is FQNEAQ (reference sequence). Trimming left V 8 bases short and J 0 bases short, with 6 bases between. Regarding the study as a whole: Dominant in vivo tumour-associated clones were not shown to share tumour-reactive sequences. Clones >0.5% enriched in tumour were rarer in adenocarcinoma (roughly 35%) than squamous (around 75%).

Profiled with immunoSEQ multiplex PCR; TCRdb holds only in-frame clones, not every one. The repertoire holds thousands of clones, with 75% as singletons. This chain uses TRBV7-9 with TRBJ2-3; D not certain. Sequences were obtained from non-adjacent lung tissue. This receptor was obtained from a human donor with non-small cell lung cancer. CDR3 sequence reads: CASASSTDTQYF. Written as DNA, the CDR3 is TGTGCCAGCGCCAGTAGCACAGATACGCAGTATTTT.